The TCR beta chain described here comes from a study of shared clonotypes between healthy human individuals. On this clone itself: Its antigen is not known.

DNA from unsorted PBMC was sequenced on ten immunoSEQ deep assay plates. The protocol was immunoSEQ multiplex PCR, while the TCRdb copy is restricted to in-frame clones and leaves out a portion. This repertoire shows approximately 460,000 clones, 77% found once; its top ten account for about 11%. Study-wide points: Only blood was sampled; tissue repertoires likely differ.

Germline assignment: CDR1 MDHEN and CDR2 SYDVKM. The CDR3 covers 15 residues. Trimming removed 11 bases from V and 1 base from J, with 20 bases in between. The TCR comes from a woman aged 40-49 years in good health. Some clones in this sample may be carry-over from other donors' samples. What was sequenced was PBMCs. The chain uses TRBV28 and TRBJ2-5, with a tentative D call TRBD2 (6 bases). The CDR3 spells CAGLAGSAPQETQYF. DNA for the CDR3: TGTGCCGGCCTGGCGGGATCGGCCCCCCAAGAGACCCAGTACTTC.